This is a list of T cell receptor beta chains from one sample in a study of T cells in Graves' hyperthyroidism and ophthalmopathy. TCRdb re-called the multiplex PCR reads through MiXCR, storing one row per CDR3 protein. Counted here are approximately 530,000 distinct CDR3 sequences, roughly 17% occurring once; the ten biggest clones make up 15% to 20%. The sample taken for sequencing was blood. These TCRs come from a woman under 30 with Graves' hyperthyroidism. Both conserved end residues are part of each CDR3. The order of the fields is D gene, V gene, J gene, clone size, CDR3 DNA, CDR3 protein. The D gene is left open where the match is weak. A clone size is listed for some rows: how often the clone was seen (once, few, many), or a class if it is expanded.

TRBD1,TRBV10-1,TRBJ2-2,-,TGCGCCAGCAGCACCGGGACAGGGCGCCCGGGTTTGACCGCCGGGGAGCTGTTTTTT,CASSTGTGRPGLTAGELFF
-,TRBV20-1,TRBJ1-6,few,TGCAGTGCTAGCCCCAGCGGAGGCTATAATTCACCCCTCCACTTT,CSASPSGGYNSPLHF
-,TRBV2,TRBJ2-1,-,TGTGCCAGCAGTGAATCCTTAGCGCTCTCCTACAATGAGCAGTTCTTC,CASSESLALSYNEQFF
-,TRBV11-2,TRBJ1-1,many,TGTGCCAGCAGCTTGCCCGGGATCACTGAAGCTTTCTTT,CASSLPGITEAFF
-,TRBV18,TRBJ2-2,few,TGTGCCAGCTCACCACCGGTATCCGGACCCGGGGAGCTGTTTTTT,CASSPPVSGPGELFF
-,TRBV7-2,TRBJ1-1,many,TGTGCCAGCAGCTTAGCCCCAGGGGCGGTGAACACTGAAGCTTTCTTT,CASSLAPGAVNTEAFF
-,TRBV7-2,TRBJ2-1,many,TGTGCCAGCAGCTTAGCCCGGACTATCTACAATGAGCAGTTCTTC,CASSLARTIYNEQFF
-,TRBV18,TRBJ2-3,many,TGTGCCAGCTCACCTAGCCGGACAGATACGCAGTATTTT,CASSPSRTDTQYF
-,TRBV19,TRBJ1-1,few,TGTGCCAGTACCACGGGACTTAGGAACACTGAAGCTTTCTTT,CASTTGLRNTEAFF
TRBD2,TRBV27,TRBJ2-3,many,TGTGCCAGCAGTTCACCCCAAACTAGCGGGGGCCCCGCGAGGACAGATACGCAGTATTTT,CASSSPQTSGGPARTDTQYF
TRBD1,TRBV27,TRBJ1-2,few,TGTGCCAGCAGTCTCGGGACAGGGGGCTTCTATGGCTACACCTTC,CASSLGTGGFYGYTF
-,TRBV6-2/TRBV6-3,TRBJ1-6,-,TGTGCCAGCTGGGTGATCAATTCACCCCTCCACTTT,CASWVINSPLHF